The rows below give T cell receptor beta chains drawn from one sample of a study of OX40 agonist ivuxolimab in advanced cancers. Generated by immunoSEQ multiplex PCR, the TCRdb table keeps only in-frame clones and is missing some. The repertoire has 60,000 to 75,000 clones, 80% to 95% of them found once; the top ten carry 0.8% to 1.2%. This sample comprised CD4+ or CD8+ T cells sorted from blood, obtained in a trial of the OX40 agonist ivuxolimab. All receptors derive from an adult with an advanced solid tumor such as melanoma, head and neck, liver or kidney cancer. Each CDR3 is given with its conserved first and last residue. The D gene is left open where the match is weak. Clone size is shown for a subset of rows, as once, few, many or a class of expanded clone.

v_gene	abundance	j_gene	d_gene	CDR3nt	CDR3aa
TRBV6-5	-	TRBJ2-5	TRBD1	TGTGCCAGCAGTTATTCGACCGGGACAGGGTCAGAGACCCAGTACTTC	CASSYSTGTGSETQYF
TRBV10-3	-	TRBJ2-3	-	TGTGCCATCAGTGAGTCGAGAAGCACAGATACGCAGTATTTT	CAISESRSTDTQYF
TRBV9	-	TRBJ2-5	-	TGTGCCAGCAGCGTAGGGTCCCGGGACGGACAAGAGACCCAGTACTTC	CASSVGSRDGQETQYF
TRBV10-2	-	TRBJ2-7	-	TGCGCCAGCAGACAGAGCGCCTACGAGCAGTACTTC	CASRQSAYEQYF
TRBV5-1	-	TRBJ1-5	TRBD1	TGCGTCAGCAGCTTGAGGTCAGGGGGGGATCAGCCCCAGCATTTT	CVSSLRSGGDQPQHF
TRBV2	-	TRBJ1-2	TRBD1	TGTGCCAGCAGTGAGATACAGGGGAACTATGGCTACACCTTC	CASSEIQGNYGYTF
TRBV18	-	TRBJ2-7	-	TGTGCCAGCTCACCACAGGGAAACGAGCAGTACTTC	CASSPQGNEQYF
TRBV6-1	-	TRBJ1-1	-	TGTGCCAGCAGTGAACTCATCATAGGGGGAGCTTTCTTT	CASSELIIGGAFF
TRBV5-1	-	TRBJ2-1	-	TGCGCCAGCAGCCTGGACCGGAATGAGCAGTTCTTC	CASSLDRNEQFF
TRBV10-1	-	TRBJ2-5	TRBD1	TGCGCCAGCAGTGGGGGGACAGCTCAAGAGACCCAGTACTTC	CASSGGTAQETQYF
TRBV9	-	TRBJ2-3	-	TGTGCCAGCAGCGTAGCCCCGGCACTCACAGATACGCAGTATTTT	CASSVAPALTDTQYF
TRBV5-1	medium-sized	TRBJ1-1	-	TGCGCCAGCAGCTTGGGTGCCTCGGGAACTGAAGCTTTCTTT	CASSLGASGTEAFF
TRBV7-2	-	TRBJ2-7	TRBD1	TGTGCCAGCAGCTTAGTGTCCGGGACAGGGTTGAACGAGCAGTACTTC	CASSLVSGTGLNEQYF
TRBV5-1	-	TRBJ2-1	TRBD2	TGCGCCAGCAGCTTGGGCCTAGCGGGAGAAGATGAGCAGTTCTTC	CASSLGLAGEDEQFF
TRBV5-6	-	TRBJ2-3	-	TGTGCCAGCAGCTCACGGACCCCTGGCACAGATACGCAGTATTTT	CASSSRTPGTDTQYF
TRBV18	-	TRBJ2-7	-	TGTGCCAGCTCACCAAGCGGCTCCTACGAGCAGCACTTC	CASSPSGSYEQHF
TRBV4-2	-	TRBJ1-6	-	TGTGCCAGCAGCCAAGCTACCTATAATTCACCCCTCCACTTT	CASSQATYNSPLHF
TRBV30	-	TRBJ2-1	TRBD2	TGTGCCTGGGGCACTAGCGGGAGCTACAATGAGCAGTTCTTC	CAWGTSGSYNEQFF
TRBV6-1	-	TRBJ1-3	-	TGTGCCAGCAGCCCGAGGTCAGGCTCTGGAAACACCATATATTTT	CASSPRSGSGNTIYF
TRBV5-1	once	TRBJ1-2	TRBD1	TGCGCCAGCAGCCCCGGACAGGTTCTTAACTATGGCTACACCTTC	CASSPGQVLNYGYTF
TRBV5-5	-	TRBJ1-1	-	TGTGCCAGCAGCTTGGAAATAACCGGGGCCACAGCTTTCTTT	CASSLEITGATAFF
TRBV7-9	once	TRBJ1-2	-	TGTGCCAGCAGTTGGAATTATGGCTACACCTTC	CASSWNYGYTF
TRBV15	-	TRBJ2-2	TRBD1	TGTGCCACCAGCGGAGACAGGGGGCCCGGGGAGCTGTTTTTT	CATSGDRGPGELFF
TRBV5-1	-	TRBJ1-1	-	TGCGCCAGCAGCTTGTCGGGGGTCACTGAAGCTTTCTTT	CASSLSGVTEAFF
TRBV2	once	TRBJ2-5	-	TGTGCCAGCAGTCCCGGACCGGTCGAAGAGACCCAGTACTTC	CASSPGPVEETQYF
TRBV7-3	medium-sized	TRBJ1-3	-	TGTGCCAGCTCTATACAGGGCGGAAACACCATATATTTT	CASSIQGGNTIYF
TRBV10-3	-	TRBJ2-1	TRBD1	TGTGCCACCAGGGACAGGGTCTACAATGAGCAGTTCTTC	CATRDRVYNEQFF
TRBV2	-	TRBJ1-2	-	TGTGCCAGCAGTGAGATACAGCTGAATAACTATGGCTACACCTTC	CASSEIQLNNYGYTF
TRBV5-4	-	TRBJ2-7	TRBD2	TGTGCCAGCAGCCCCCTAGCGGGAGGAAGTGAGCAGTACTTC	CASSPLAGGSEQYF
TRBV2	-	TRBJ1-2	TRBD1	TGTGCCAGCTCAGGGCAGGGGGCTGACTATGGCTACACCTTC	CASSGQGADYGYTF